This T cell receptor (beta chain) derives from a study of T cell responses to AZD1222 COVID-19 vaccine. Points from the study as a whole: Variant regions that are unmutated are reportedly the target of nearly half of spike-specific TCRs. Donor demographics were predominantly white British with a female majority; clonal diversity may be underestimated. Sampling captured repertoires only after the peak T cell response.

Points on this clone: Antigen unknown.

Sequencing was performed with immunoSEQ multiplex PCR; in TCRdb, only in-frame clones are kept and a portion is missing. The sample consists of 95,000 to 150,000 clones, around 85% of them appearing once. V gave up 1 base and J gave up 1 base, with 8 bases separating them. CDR1 and CDR2 from the germline V gene are SGHNT and YYREEE (reference sequence). This CDR3 has 14 amino acids. V gene TRBV5-4 combines with J gene TRBJ1-1; no clear D. This receptor was obtained from an adult in good health. Source: peripheral blood, taken on day 0 of AZD1222 vaccination. The CDR3 here is CASSLLRKNTEAFF. Here the CDR3 DNA reads TGTGCCAGCAGCTTGCTCAGGAAGAACACTGAAGCTTTCTTT. Variable domain in full (rest from reference TRBV5-4 and TRBJ1-1): ETGVTQSPTHLIKTRGQQVTLRCSSQSGHNTVSWYQQALGQGPQFIFQYYREEENGRGNFPPRFSGLQFPNYSSELNVNALELDDSALYLCASSLLRKNTEAFFGQGTRLTVV.